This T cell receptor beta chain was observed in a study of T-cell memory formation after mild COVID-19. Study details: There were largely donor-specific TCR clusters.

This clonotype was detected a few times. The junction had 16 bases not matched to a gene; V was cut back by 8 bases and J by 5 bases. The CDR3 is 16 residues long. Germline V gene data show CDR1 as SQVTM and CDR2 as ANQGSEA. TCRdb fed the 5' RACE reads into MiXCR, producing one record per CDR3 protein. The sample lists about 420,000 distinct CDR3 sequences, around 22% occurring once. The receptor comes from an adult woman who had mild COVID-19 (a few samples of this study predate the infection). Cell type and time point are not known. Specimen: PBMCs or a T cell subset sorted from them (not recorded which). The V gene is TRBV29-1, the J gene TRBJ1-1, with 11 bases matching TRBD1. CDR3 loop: CSPPRGQGACWTEAFF. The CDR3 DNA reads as TGCAGCCCCCCCCGCGGACAGGGGGCGTGTTGGACTGAAGCTTTCTTT.